This T cell receptor (beta chain) was captured by sequencing in a study of cytomegalovirus exposure and HLA in healthy donors (dated by TCRdb to 2017 to 2019). Background on the whole study: An earlier analysis of some 550 of the donors reported 276 Gb of sequence data and some 100 million unique TCR beta sequences from 150 million to 200 million T cells. The number of donors typed differed by locus, with 629-630 for A, B, C, DRB1 and DQB1, around 500 for DQA1, about 610 for DPA1, and approximately 470 for DPB1. Every discovery cohort repertoire had been produced on one sequencing platform. An early release that covered 500 to 800 HLA-typed donors contained approximately 300 gigabases of sequencing data and roughly 84 million unique TCR sequences. In addition to the first cohort of approximately 670 subjects, a separate validation cohort of 100 to 150 different subjects was used. In the later analysis, no new phenotypic data were used to find candidate immune exposures; instead, reliance was placed on TCR beta sequences and their occurrence across donors. HLA typing included class I and class II loci at four-digit resolution. The study was designed to test whether signatures of past pathogen exposure could be identified by cataloging public T cell receptors. On average, roughly 240,000 unique TCR beta nucleotide sequences were sequenced per donor among 350 to 400 genotyped donors of the cohort, with roughly 18% of those sequences being non-productive. Because of strong linkage in the cohort, 4 to 6 DR-DQ haplotypes were treated as single units for association and clustering. The study used immunosequencing to profile the T cell repertoires of under 700 subjects and linked those repertoires to cytomegalovirus serostatus. High-throughput TCR immunosequencing, statistical association of individual TCRs with disease status, and machine learning were combined to predict cytomegalovirus infection status. An earlier analysis of more than 450 of the donors used high-throughput TCR beta sequencing to judge whether each TCR beta V gene segment behaved as functional or pseudogenic. In a later analysis, previously published TCR beta repertoires from 666 donors were re-analyzed and high-resolution HLA genotyping was added so that TCR occurrence patterns could be studied. Of the roughly 390 genotyped donors, roughly 76% were placed in the genetic ancestry cluster associated with self-reported Caucasian donors. Donor age, sex, ethnicity and CMV serostatus were collected together with the repertoire data. Genome-wide SNP genotypes for about three fifths of the 666 donors were used in a later genetic analysis, which treated that subset as a discovery cohort. What the research found in general, with its limitations: Because HLA typing was missing for some donors at each locus, association tests included only the typed subset. A further reported finding was that TCR beta sequences accurately predicted the HLA-A and HLA-B alleles for most subjects in the first cohort. The cohort was sequenced for TCR beta chains only, and without alpha or paired-chain data the features that could be detected were limited. According to a later analysis, parvovirus B19, influenza, CMV and Epstein-Barr virus appeared linked to several top co-occurrence clusters. CMV serostatus was the only immune exposure information available for the cohort. The 87-base-pair reads could not distinguish some IMGT-functional V segments, including TRBV6-2 and TRBV6-3, so those segments were excluded. Compared with equally common non-associated chains, HLA-associated TCR beta chains in a later analysis were more clonally expanded and had lower generation probabilities. Sequencing depth was assumed to be roughly uniform across donors in the presence/absence analyses, though that assumption may not hold. V-gene and J-gene trimming of TCR beta chains was associated with a missense DCLRE1C variant in a later genetic analysis, and the association was replicated in an independent cohort. In an earlier analysis of 587 of the donors, most TCR beta V segments appeared in productive rearrangements about 87% or about 30% of the time, broadly matching IMGT annotations. Compared with the roughly 720-donor mean, donors in an Asian-associated ancestry cluster had fewer N-insertions in productive TCRs, according to a later genetic analysis. Around 16 rarely observed V segments, including chromosome 9 orphons, were excluded from the earlier analysis of some 590 of the donors because counts were too low. Correlated functional status among segregating V segments might be attributable to linkage disequilibrium, but an unknown experimental factor could not be ruled out. The study gave a list of some 150 TCR beta chains associated with cytomegalovirus. When HLA alleles, especially DR and DQ, strongly co-occurred, attributing TCR associations to individual alleles was difficult. According to a later analysis, TCR association rates differed among HLA loci, with DRB1 alleles showing the most associated TCRs and HLA-C alleles showing the fewest. A cluster of highly shared sequence variants was judged likely to be a technical artifact of the sequencing pipeline. According to the authors, the approach could potentially be generalized to other disease states and immunological phenotypes. While some public TCRs were present in many individuals, most TCR sequences turned up only very rarely across donors. In vitro tests confirmed that three of the cytomegalovirus-associated TCR beta chains recognize cytomegalovirus antigens. According to a later analysis, most CMV-associated TCR beta chains appeared to be HLA-restricted, and the HLA associations seemed to be driven largely by CMV exposure. At a false discovery rate of 0.05, a later analysis linked roughly 17,000 TCR beta sequences to specific HLA alleles. Cytomegalovirus status was reported to be diagnosed by the classifier with high specificity and sensitivity in both the original and validation cohorts.

In total, over 600 healthy bone marrow donors made up the cohort. At the time of sampling, all cohort members were nominally healthy, though unrecorded immune exposures were likely present. The donor was CMV seronegative and was included in the group of a few hundred seronegative cohort members. Each donor provided a peripheral blood sample, and peripheral blood mononuclear cells were used for TCR beta sequencing. The Qiagen DNeasy Blood Extraction Kit was used to extract genomic DNA from the blood cell samples. Library creation used the immunoSEQ multiplex PCR assay. The multiplex PCR relied on a mix of 60 forward primers for TCR Vbeta segments and 13 reverse primers for TCR Jbeta segments. Amplification of the CDR3 region of rearranged TCR beta genes was performed with a multiplex PCR assay on genomic DNA. The amplified TCR beta libraries were sequenced on the Illumina HiSeq System as 87-base-pair reads. The study's processing was this. Across the 666 repertoires, a later analysis counted approximately 75 million unique TCR beta chains, approximately 12 million of which were shared by at least two donors. A nearest-neighbor algorithm error-corrected the raw reads and collapsed the reads into unique sequences, merging closely related sequences to remove PCR and sequencing errors. Alignment of CDR3 sequences to IMGT reference sequences was used to assign V, D and J gene segments. For a sequence to be retained, a match of at least six nucleotides was required to both a V gene segment and a J gene segment. A rearrangement counted as productive if the CDR3 had no stop codons and remained in frame with V and J, and every other rearrangement counted as non-productive. CDR3 was defined according to IMGT convention as the region running from the second conserved V-encoded cysteine to the conserved J-encoded phenylalanine. Sequences without an unambiguous match to a single V gene segment were excluded from the earlier analysis of about 600 of the donors. An earlier analysis of about 590 of the donors classified V segments as functional when productive rearrangements were above 56.7% and as segregating when the standard deviation between donors was above 5%. A statistical classification framework was built to diagnose cytomegalovirus status from the catalog of TCR beta chain sequences. In a later analysis, TCR nucleotide sequences were compared against IMGT/GENE-DB human TR gene sequences so that V and J genes could be assigned. Using the TCRdist pipeline, a later analysis assigned CDR3 sequences along with most-parsimonious VDJ recombination scenarios. In a later analysis, each TCR beta chain was defined by its CDR3 amino acid sequence together with its V-gene family, and reads lacking a unique V-gene family were excluded. A later analysis removed several hundred highly shared, low-generation-probability nucleotide sequences to deal with suspected cross-contamination and a sequencing artifact. In a later analysis, a clonal expansion index was calculated for each public chain from normalized within-repertoire ranks of inferred template counts. Generation probabilities in a later analysis came from a VDJ recombination model fitted to out-of-frame rearrangements, and those results were checked against IGoR. A later analysis scored TCR-TCR, TCR-HLA and TCR-CMV co-occurrence with hypergeometric tests, applying a repertoire-size bias correction to TCR pairs. In a later analysis, false discovery rates were estimated by permuting HLA or CMV assignments 20 times. In a later analysis, co-occurring TCRs were grouped using DBSCAN, and TCRdist sequence similarity was added for clustering within HLA-allele-positive subsets. For co-occurrence clustering, repertoires with fewer than 30,000 or more than 120,000 public chains were excluded, along with roughly five repertoires with anomalous nucleotide sharing. The clones in this table, taken by TCRdb from immuneACCESS, are in-frame only. Not every clone is retained; where verified, under half of the shortfall comes from an unresolved V gene, and the cause of the rest is unknown. The DNA gave D and trimming, while V, J and clone size come from that table. The sample profile shows 200,000 to 250,000 clones; roughly 80% of them were found once. The top ten hold around 2.8% of the sample.

Comments on this clone: Its binding antigen is unknown. No base qualities exist here, and no much larger clone lies one base off it.

Inclusive of the bounding cysteine and phenylalanine, the CDR3 is 18 residues long. Only the CDR3 DNA stays, 54 bases, in frame from base 1. Trimming costs V 6 bases and J 4 bases, and their ends lie 25 bases apart. The CDR1 and CDR2 encoded by the germline V gene are SGHTA and FQGNSA. The specimen sequenced was PBMCs. Here the chain combines TRBV7-2 and TRBJ1-3; the D gene is perhaps TRBD1, from 5 matching bases. The clonotype comes from a young man in good health and CMV-seronegative. For the CDR3, the sequence is CASSFPAGDDDLGNTIYF. The nucleotide sequence is TGTGCCAGCAGTTTTCCCGCGGGGGACGACGACCTGGGAAACACCATATATTTT.